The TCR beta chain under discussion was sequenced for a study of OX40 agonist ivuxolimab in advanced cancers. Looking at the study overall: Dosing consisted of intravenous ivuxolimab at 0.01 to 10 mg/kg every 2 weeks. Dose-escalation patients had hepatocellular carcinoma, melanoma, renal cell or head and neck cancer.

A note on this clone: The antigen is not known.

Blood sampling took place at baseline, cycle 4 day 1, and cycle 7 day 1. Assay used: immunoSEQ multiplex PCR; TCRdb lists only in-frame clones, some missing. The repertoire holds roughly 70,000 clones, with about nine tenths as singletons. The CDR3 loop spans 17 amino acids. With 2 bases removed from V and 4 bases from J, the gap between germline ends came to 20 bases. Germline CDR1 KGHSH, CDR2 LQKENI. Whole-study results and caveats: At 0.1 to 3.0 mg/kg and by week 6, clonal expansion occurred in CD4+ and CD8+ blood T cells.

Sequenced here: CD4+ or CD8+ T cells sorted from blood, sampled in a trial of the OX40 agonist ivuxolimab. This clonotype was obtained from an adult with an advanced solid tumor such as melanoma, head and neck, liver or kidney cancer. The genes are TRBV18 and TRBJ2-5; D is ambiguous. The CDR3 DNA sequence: TGTGCCAGCTCACCAGATGAAGACGGCGGCTTTGGAGAGACCCAGTACTTC. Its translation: CASSPDEDGGFGETQYF.